Here is one T cell receptor (beta chain) with its context. Since all of the isolated RNA was reverse transcribed, expressed TCRB transcripts were what got sequenced. The table came from immunoSEQ multiplex PCR; TCRdb's copy has only in-frame clones and leaves some out. Of about 410,000 clones listed, 11% to 15% are singletons. This sample was included in a study of beta chain features in type 1 diabetes. The TCR sequence derives from a man aged 30 to 39 in good health. The specimen was naive CD4+ T cells from blood.

DNA for the CDR3: TGCAGCGTGGGACAGGGCTTGACTAATGAAAAACTGTTTTTT. It translates to CSVGQGLTNEKLFF. The J gene is TRBJ1-4, the V gene TRBV29-1, with 9 bases that match TRBD1. V lost 6 bases to trimming and J lost 2 bases; unmatched junction nucleotides: 4. The germline V gene has CDR1 SQVTM and CDR2 ANQGSEA. The CDR3 covers 14 residues.